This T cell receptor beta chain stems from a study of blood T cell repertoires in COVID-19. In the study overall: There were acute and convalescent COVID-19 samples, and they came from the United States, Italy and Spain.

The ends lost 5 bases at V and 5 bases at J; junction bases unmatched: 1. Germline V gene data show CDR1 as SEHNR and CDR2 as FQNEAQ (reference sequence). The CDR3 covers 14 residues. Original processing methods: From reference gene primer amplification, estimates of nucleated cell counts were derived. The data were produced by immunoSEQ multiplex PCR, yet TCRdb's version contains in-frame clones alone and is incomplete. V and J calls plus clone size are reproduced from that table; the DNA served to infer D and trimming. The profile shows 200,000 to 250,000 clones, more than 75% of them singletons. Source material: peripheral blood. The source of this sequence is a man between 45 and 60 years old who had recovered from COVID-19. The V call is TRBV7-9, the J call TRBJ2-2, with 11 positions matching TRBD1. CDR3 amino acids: CASSGQGATGELFF. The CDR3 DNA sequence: TGTGCCAGCAGCGGACAGGGGGCAACCGGGGAGCTGTTTTTT.